The clone carrying this TCR beta chain was detected a few times. Its antigen remains unknown. Measured with immunoSEQ multiplex PCR; TCRdb has only the in-frame clones, and not every one. The sample has approximately 1,500 clones; approximately 18% are singletons. Free of atypia, the adjacent lung was collected at least 2 cm away from the tumor margin. This CDR3 region has 14 residues. Deletions cut 2 bases from V and 6 bases from J, with 13 bases between. The germline V gene encodes CDR1 MNHGY and CDR2 SAAAGT. The sample belongs to a study of T cells in localized non-small cell lung cancer. General study results and limits: There were a median roughly 59 of the top 100 tumor clones appearing in adjacent lung. An association was observed between higher blood T cell density and longer overall survival.

This chain uses TRBV6-8 with TRBJ1-2; perhaps TRBD1 as D (5 bases). This specimen consisted of normal lung tissue next to the tumor, obtained before any cancer treatment. The clonotype was recovered from a male donor older than 55 with stage III squamous cell lung carcinoma. CDR3 nucleotide sequence: TGTGCCAGCAGTTACGGGTCAGCCAGGGATGGCTACACCTTC. This translates into CASSYGSARDGYTF.